This T cell receptor beta chain is from a study of T cell repertoires in cytomegalovirus infection. Overall study context: Shared public TCR beta signatures pointed to both CMV infection and a matching HLA type.

This clonotype has ten or more counts. The target antigen is unknown. Study-wide findings and caveats: Individuals carrying CMV plus the relevant HLA were identified by cumulative frequency of public TCR beta families.

Germline V gene sequence: CDR1 ENHRY, CDR2 SYGVKD. This CDR3 is built from 14 residues. Trimming took off 0 bases at V and 8 bases at J, with 10 bases between the two ends. TCRdb independently ran MiXCR on the reads; one entry per CDR3 protein. The table includes about 250,000 distinct CDR3 sequences, approximately 7% detected once. The sequence was collected from a human donor in good health (CMV status not recorded). Some clones in this sample may be carry-over from other donors' samples. Sequences were obtained from PBMCs. V and J are TRBV10-3 and TRBJ1-4; no clear D. This chain's CDR3 is CAISESTAGEKLFF. CDR3 DNA: TGTGCCATCAGTGAGTCTACAGCGGGGGAAAAACTGTTTTTT.